The 25 T cell receptor beta chains below come from one sample, sequenced in a study of T cells after yellow fever vaccination. TCRdb redid the calling of the 5' RACE reads with MiXCR, one entry per CDR3 protein. The sample yields hundreds of thousands of distinct CDR3 sequences, less than 20% seen once. The sequencing here drew on PBMCs, taken more than 4 days after the first yellow fever vaccination. These TCRs come from a man younger than 30 who received the YFV17D yellow fever vaccine.

This clonotype was found a few times. The chain is built from TRBV5-1 and TRBJ2-1; 8 nucleotides agree with TRBD1. Germline CDR1 reads SGHRS; CDR2 reads YFSETQ. The CDR3 runs 14 residues. Trimming took 4 bases from V and 5 from J; bases not matched to a gene: 5. The CDR3 reads CASSTGTGHNEQFF. The CDR3 nucleotides read TGCGCCAGCAGCACGGGGACAGGCCACAATGAGCAGTTCTTC.

The table lists this clonotype with a few counts. The gene calls are TRBV7-9 and TRBJ2-3; 9 bases are shared with TRBD1. CDR3 length equals 15 residues. Losses at the gene ends were 6 bases for V and 4 bases for J; bases not matched to a gene: 8. Germline-derived CDR1 and CDR2 are SEHNR and FQNEAQ (reference sequence). CDR3 loop: CASSSTGGKADTQYF. DNA of the CDR3: TGTGCCAGCAGTTCAACAGGGGGCAAAGCAGATACGCAGTATTTT.

Only a few counts were recorded for this clonotype. This chain connects TRBV20-1 to TRBJ2-7; unclear D gene. V was pared by 1 base and J by 0 bases, with 7 bases between. The CDR3 length is 13 residues. Germline V CDR1 and CDR2: DFQATT, SNEGSKA (reference sequence). The CDR3 sequence is CSARGISSYEQYV. The DNA for the CDR3 is TGCAGTGCTAGAGGAATCAGCTCCTACGAGCAGTACGTC.

The sample holds a few counts of this clonotype. One end of the junction does not line up with germline, which may come from a read error. CDR3 coding DNA: TGCGCCAGCAGGTTGGGCGGGGGAATCCAAGAGACCCAGTACTTC. Amino acids: CASRLGGGIQETQYF. V usage is TRBV5-1 and J usage is TRBJ2-5; 7 bases line up with TRBD2. Germline CDR1 SGHRS, CDR2 YFSETQ. CDR3 length: 15 residues.

The chain couples TRBV10-3 to TRBJ1-1, with a possible D match to TRBD1 (6 bases). Germline loops: CDR1 ENHRY, CDR2 SYGVKD. V was shortened by 3 bases and J by 9 bases, with 17 bases between the two germline ends. The CDR3 loop spans 14 amino acids. The CDR3 nucleotides are TGTGCCATCAGTGACCCCAGGGGTCTGGGTAAAGCTTTCTTT. This gives the protein CAISDPRGLGKAFF.

This clonotype was detected only a few times. V and J are TRBV24-1 and TRBJ1-1; TRBD1 is a possible D gene (5 bases). The V end lost 6 bases, the J end lost 6 bases, and 10 bases lay between the germline ends. Germline V gene data show CDR1 as KGHDR and CDR2 as SFDVKD. This CDR3 is 12 amino acids long. The chain's CDR3 is CATSPGPPEAFF. For the CDR3, the DNA is TGTGCCACCAGTCCGGGGCCCCCTGAAGCTTTCTTT.

At least ten counts were recorded for this clonotype. The J gene is TRBJ2-2, the V gene TRBV28; 12 bases fit TRBD2. This CDR3 is 17 amino acids long. Per germline, CDR1 MDHEN and CDR2 SYDVKM. V was clipped by 5 bases and J by 4 bases; unmatched bases: 8. This chain's CDR3 is CASSPSSTSGGTGELFF. Here the CDR3 DNA reads TGTGCCAGCAGTCCATCATCGACTAGCGGGGGCACCGGGGAGCTGTTTTTT.

This clonotype was counted a few times. CDR3 DNA: TGCGCCAGCAGCCCTGAGAGACCAGGGGCTACGAACACCGGGGAGCTGTTTTTT. This translates into CASSPERPGATNTGELFF. This chain links TRBV4-3 with TRBJ2-2, with D perhaps TRBD1 (6 bases). The CDR3 covers 18 residues. With 4 bases removed from V and 0 bases from J, the gap between germline ends came to 18 bases. Germline V gene data show CDR1 as LGHNA and CDR2 as YSLEER.

This clonotype turned up a few times. The chain links TRBV7-3 to TRBJ2-5; D gene uncertain. The CDR3 has 12 residues. Per germline, CDR1 SGHTA and CDR2 FQGTGA. The V end was cut by 4 bases, the J end by 7 bases, with 10 bases between. CDR3 amino acids: CASSSQSATQYF. The DNA for the CDR3 is TGTGCCAGCAGCTCTCAATCGGCGACCCAGTACTTC.

The table lists this clonotype with many counts. The V gene is TRBV29-1, the J gene TRBJ2-5; the D is unclear. The V gene lost 1 base and the J gene lost 0 bases, with 18 bases spanning the gap. This CDR3 has 17 amino acids. Germline CDR1 is SQVTM and CDR2 is ANQGSEA. CDR3 in DNA: TGCAGCGTTGAAGGAGTTGAATGGAAACCTGACCAAGAGACCCAGTACTTC. Translation: CSVEGVEWKPDQETQYF.

The sample holds a few counts of this clonotype. The V and J genes are TRBV7-9 and TRBJ1-2; D is ambiguous. With 1 base removed from V and 6 bases from J, the gap between germline ends came to 15 bases. Germline loops: CDR1 SEHNR, CDR2 FQNEAQ (reference sequence). The CDR3 consists of 15 residues. Written as DNA, the CDR3 is TGTGCCAGCAGCTTAGAGGCCGCCACAGCGGATGGCTACACCTTC. This sequence encodes CASSLEAATADGYTF.

This clonotype was seen a handful of times. V and J are TRBV6-1 and TRBJ1-2, with 7 bases lining up with TRBD1. The CDR3 covers 13 residues. From germline, CDR1 is MNHNS and CDR2 SASEGT. Trimming cost V 1 base and J 10 bases; bases outside gene matches: 6. The CDR3 sequence: CASSEVTGTLYTF. For the CDR3, the DNA is TGTGCCAGCAGTGAAGTGACAGGGACGCTCTACACCTTC.

The J gene is TRBJ2-3, the V gene TRBV5-1, with 7 bases fitting TRBD1. CDR1 is SGHRS, CDR2 YFSETQ, per germline. The junction had 4 bases not matched to a gene; V was cut back by 7 bases and J by 2 bases. The CDR3 has 13 amino acids. The DNA of the CDR3 is TGCGCCAGCGGACAGGCGCACACAGATACGCAGTATTTT. It codes for CASGQAHTDTQYF. Full variable domain (missing parts from reference TRBV5-1 and TRBJ2-3): KAGVTQTPRYLIKTRGQQVTLSCSPISGHRSVSWYQQTPGQGLQFLFEYFSETQRNKGNFPGRFSGRQFSNSRSEMNVSTLELGDSALYLCASGQAHTDTQYFGPGTRLTVL.

The rearrangement links TRBV28 to TRBJ2-1; 10 positions agree with TRBD2. Germline V gene sequence: CDR1 MDHEN, CDR2 SYDVKM. This CDR3 spans 15 amino acids. V lost 5 bases, J lost 9 bases, and 10 bases stayed unmatched. Here the CDR3 DNA reads TGTGCCAGCAGTCCCGAGCGGGGGGGCCGGAGTGAGCAGTTCTTC. Residues: CASSPERGGRSEQFF.

This chain joins TRBV20-1 and TRBJ2-1; D might be TRBD1 or TRBD2, each matching 5 bases. Germline assignment: CDR1 DFQATT and CDR2 SNEGSKA (reference sequence). V lost 2 bases, J lost 8 bases, and 19 bases lay in between. The CDR3 is 15 residues long. CDR3 sequence: CSARSVGVRLDEQFF. The DNA of the CDR3 is TGCAGTGCTAGATCGGTGGGGGTACGGTTGGATGAGCAGTTCTTC.

The V and J genes are TRBV5-1 and TRBJ2-7; possibly TRBD1 for D (6 bases). Trimming removed 4 bases from V and 2 bases from J, with 13 bases in between. Germline V gene lookup returns CDR1 SGHRS and CDR2 YFSETQ. The CDR3 is 14 amino acids. CDR3 nucleotide sequence: TGCGCCAGCAGCCCCCTAGCAGGGGCCTACGAGCAGTACGTC. Translated: CASSPLAGAYEQYV.

This clonotype was seen a handful of times. The V gene is TRBV6-6, the J gene TRBJ2-7; D gene uncertain. CDR3 length equals 11 residues. Trimming took off 6 bases at V and 3 bases at J, with 6 bases between the two ends. Germline loops: CDR1 MNHNY, CDR2 SVGAGI (reference sequence). This chain's CDR3 is CASRNFYEQYF. The CDR3 DNA sequence: TGTGCCAGCAGAAACTTCTACGAGCAGTACTTC.

J is TRBJ2-1 and V is TRBV5-4; tentatively, D is TRBD1 (6 bases). Germline loops: CDR1 SGHNT, CDR2 YYREEE (reference sequence). The CDR3 totals 13 residues. Trimming shortened V by 4 bases and J by 5 bases, and 10 bases separated the two germline ends. CDR3 DNA sequence: TGTGCCAGCAGCACAGGGCGCGACAATGAGCAGTTCTTC. Amino acid sequence: CASSTGRDNEQFF.

This chain links TRBV28 with TRBJ2-2, with no clear D. This CDR3 is built from 12 residues. The V end was cut by 3 bases, the J end by 6 bases, with 5 bases between. CDR1 is MDHEN and CDR2 is SYDVKM in the germline V gene. The CDR3 DNA sequence: TGTGCCAGCAGTTTCAGGTCCGGGGAGCTGTTTTTT. It encodes CASSFRSGELFF.

This clonotype appeared a few times. In DNA, the CDR3 is TGTGCCAGCAGTTACTCTTCTGGGGGCCTCCACTTT. Translation: CASSYSSGGLHF. This chain joins TRBV6-5 and TRBJ1-6; a possible D gene is TRBD1 (5 bases). In germline, CDR1 is MNHEY, CDR2 SVGAGI. V lost 0 bases and J 15 bases, leaving 9 bases between the germline ends. This CDR3 spans 12 amino acids.

This clonotype appeared a few times. V and J are TRBV5-1 and TRBJ1-4; D may be TRBD1 (5 bases). The CDR3 has 15 amino acids. The V gene's germline CDR1 is SGHRS and CDR2 YFSETQ. V was clipped by 0 bases and J by 7 bases, with 13 bases between them. The CDR3, as DNA: TGCGCCAGCAGCTTGGATGGCAGGGCACCTGAAAAACTGTTTTTT. Translation: CASSLDGRAPEKLFF.

In this sample, this clonotype turned up a few times. As DNA, the CDR3 is TGTGCCAGCAGCACGGACAGGGGAAAATACAATGAGCAGTTCTTC. Its protein product is CASSTDRGKYNEQFF. The rearrangement uses TRBV7-3 and TRBJ2-1; 9 bases fit TRBD1. V was pared by 5 bases and J by 4 bases, with 6 bases of the junction left unmatched. CDR3 length: 15 amino acids. CDR1 is SGHTA and CDR2 is FQGTGA in the germline V gene.

V and J are TRBV6-5 and TRBJ2-5, with a tentative D call TRBD2 (6 bases). This CDR3 contains 15 residues. The V end lost 4 bases, the J end lost 4 bases, and 16 bases lay between the germline ends. Germline values: CDR1 MNHEY, CDR2 SVGAGI. CDR3 bases: TGTGCCAGCAGTTCAGGAGGGACGGCCGGAGAGACCCAGTACTTC. It specifies CASSSGGTAGETQYF.

The chain is built from TRBV18 and TRBJ1-5; D is unclear. The germline V gene encodes CDR1 KGHSH and CDR2 LQKENI. This CDR3 is built from 15 residues. V lost 3 bases and J 9 bases, leaving 18 bases between the germline ends. The CDR3 sequence is CASSPSSGIRGPQHF. CDR3 DNA sequence: TGTGCCAGCTCACCTTCCAGCGGGATTCGTGGGCCCCAGCATTTT.

The gene calls are TRBV28 and TRBJ2-7; D is ambiguous. CDR3 length: 14 amino acids. Trimming removed 5 bases from V and 2 bases from J, with 13 bases in between. CDR1 MDHEN and CDR2 SYDVKM come from the germline V gene. In DNA, the CDR3 is TGTGCCAGCAGTACACCGTACCGGACCTACGAGCAGTACGTC. This translates into CASSTPYRTYEQYV.